These 14 T cell receptor beta chains came from one sample sequenced in a study of blood T cell repertoires in COVID-19. TCRdb keeps only in-frame clones here, not all; method: immunoSEQ multiplex PCR. This table has some 170,000 clones, over 85% appearing once. Sequencing input: peripheral blood. The receptors originated from a woman aged 55-75 years with COVID-19, enrolled during active disease.

This clone was seen once. The V gene is TRBV9, the J gene TRBJ2-2; D is uncertain. V lost 3 bases, J lost 2 bases, and 5 bases lay in between. CDR1 is SGDLS, CDR2 YYNGEE, per germline. CDR3 length equals 13 residues. The chain's CDR3 is CASSEANTGELFF. The CDR3 DNA sequence: TGTGCCAGCAGCGAAGCAAACACCGGGGAGCTGTTTTTT.

The sample holds one count of this clone. The rearrangement links TRBV5-1 to TRBJ2-7, with a possible D match to TRBD1 (7 bases). Germline CDR1 SGHRS, CDR2 YFSETQ. The CDR3 spans 15 residues. V dropped 1 base and J dropped 1 base, with 12 bases sitting between them. CDR3 amino acids: CASSLWPGGSYEQYF. The CDR3 DNA sequence: TGCGCCAGCAGCTTGTGGCCAGGGGGGTCCTACGAGCAGTACTTC. The variable domain in full, completed from reference TRBV5-1 and TRBJ2-7, reads KAGVTQTPRYLIKTRGQQVTLSCSPISGHRSVSWYQQTPGQGLQFLFEYFSETQRNKGNFPGRFSGRQFSNSRSEMNVSTLELGDSALYLCASSLWPGGSYEQYFGPGTRLTVT.

The chain uses TRBV30 and TRBJ2-3; tentative D call: TRBD2 (6 bases). The CDR3 is made up of 14 amino acids. Trimming removed 0 bases at V and 4 bases at J, with 11 bases between. Germline V lookup: CDR1 GTSNPN, CDR2 SVGIG (reference sequence). CDR3 loop: CAWSVPGVADTQYF. The CDR3 bases are TGTGCCTGGAGTGTACCGGGGGTTGCAGATACGCAGTATTTT.

This clone was recorded once. The chain uses TRBV18 and TRBJ2-7, with 14 positions matching TRBD2. The V gene end was trimmed by 2 bases and the J gene end by 4 bases; junction bases not matched to a gene: 1. The germline CDR1 and CDR2 sequences are KGHSH and LQKENI. The CDR3 has 15 residues. The CDR3, as DNA: TGTGCCAGCTCACCAGGGACTAGCGGGGGTTACGAGCAGTACTTC. Protein sequence: CASSPGTSGGYEQYF.

The rearrangement joins TRBV6-1 to TRBJ1-5, with D perhaps matching TRBD1 (6 bases). This CDR3 contains 14 residues. Trimming removed 4 bases at V and 3 bases at J, with 10 bases between. Germline-derived CDR1 and CDR2 are MNHNS and SASEGT. The CDR3 is CASSVTGFNQPQHF. The CDR3 coding sequence is TGTGCCAGCAGTGTGACAGGATTCAATCAGCCCCAGCATTTT.

The gene calls are TRBV11-2 and TRBJ2-3; 9 positions match TRBD2. J gave up 1 base and V 5 bases, and 10 bases lay outside the gene matches. This CDR3 has 17 residues. From germline, CDR1 is SGHAT and CDR2 FQNNGV. CDR3 region: CASSPHFSGGGTDTQYF. CDR3 DNA sequence: TGTGCCAGCAGCCCCCACTTTAGCGGGGGAGGCACAGATACGCAGTATTTT.

This clone was counted between two and nine times. The chain couples TRBV6-6 to TRBJ2-7, with 9 nucleotides matching TRBD1. V lost 4 bases to trimming and J lost 6 bases; unmatched junction nucleotides: 13. From germline, CDR1 is MNHNY and CDR2 SVGAGI (reference sequence). The CDR3 sequence is 16 residues long. CDR3 bases: TGTGCCAGCAGTTCACCCAAATTGGGACAGGGCGGCGAGCAGTACTTC. The encoded protein is CASSSPKLGQGGEQYF.

This clone was seen once. This chain links TRBV12-3 or TRBV12-4 with TRBJ1-2, with D possibly TRBD1 on 5 matching bases. This CDR3 is built from 12 residues. V shed 5 bases and J shed 5 bases, with 9 bases lying between them. The CDR3, as DNA: TGTGCCAGCAGTAACGGGGGGTATGGCTACACCTTC. The encoded protein is CASSNGGYGYTF.

The rearrangement links TRBV11-1 to TRBJ2-2; possible D gene TRBD2, 6 bases. This CDR3 is built from 16 residues. V was trimmed by 8 bases and J by 0 bases, leaving 16 bases between them. The germline CDR1 and CDR2 sequences are SGHAT and FQDESV (reference sequence). This CDR3 reads CASRLLPGANTGELFF. CDR3 bases: TGTGCCAGCCGACTCCTCCCGGGGGCGAACACCGGGGAGCTGTTTTTT. The full variable domain, in which reference TRBV11-1 and TRBJ2-2 provide the parts outside the CDR3, is EAEVAQSPRYKITEKSQAVAFWCDPISGHATLYWYRQILGQGPELLVQFQDESVVDDSQLPKDRFSAERLKGVDSTLKIQPAELGDSAMYLCASRLLPGANTGELFFGEGSRLTVL.

This rearrangement joins TRBV9 to TRBJ2-2; TRBD2 agrees at 7 bases. Germline CDR1 and CDR2: SGDLS and YYNGEE. Trimming cost V 3 bases and J 6 bases; bases outside gene matches: 8. The CDR3 spans 15 residues. The CDR3 is CASSATVGGSGELFF. For the CDR3, the DNA is TGTGCCAGCAGCGCTACCGTGGGAGGGTCCGGGGAGCTGTTTTTT. Based on the CDR3 plus reference TRBV9 and TRBJ2-2, the full variable domain is DSGVTQTPKHLITATGQRVTLRCSPRSGDLSVYWYQQSLDQGLQFLIQYYNGEERAKGNILERFSAQQFPDLHSELNLSSLELGDSALYFCASSATVGGSGELFFGEGSRLTVL.

V and J are TRBV7-2 and TRBJ2-1; 9 positions agree with TRBD2. V was pared by 1 base and J by 4 bases, with 5 bases of the junction left unmatched. The CDR3 runs 16 residues. Per germline, CDR1 SGHTA and CDR2 FQGNSA. CDR3: CASSLDQRGAYNEQFF. The CDR3 DNA reads as TGTGCCAGCAGCTTAGATCAGCGGGGGGCATACAATGAGCAGTTCTTC.

The chain employs TRBV5-4 and TRBJ2-5; the match to TRBD1 covers 9 bases. V shed 4 bases and J 0 bases; nucleotides not matched to a gene: 4. CDR1 and CDR2 (germline): SGHNT, YYREEE (reference sequence). The CDR3 length is 15 residues. The CDR3 loop is CASSPGTGYQETQYF. The CDR3 coding sequence is TGTGCCAGCAGCCCCGGGACAGGGTACCAAGAGACCCAGTACTTC. The variable domain in full, with the rest retrieved from reference TRBV5-4 and TRBJ2-5, is ETGVTQSPTHLIKTRGQQVTLRCSSQSGHNTVSWYQQALGQGPQFIFQYYREEENGRGNFPPRFSGLQFPNYSSELNVNALELDDSALYLCASSPGTGYQETQYFGPGTRLLVL.

This clone showed up just once. The CDR3 here is CASKVDRGRWTEAFF. CDR3 DNA: TGTGCCAGCAAGGTGGACAGGGGGCGGTGGACTGAAGCTTTCTTT. The V call is TRBV6-5, the J call TRBJ1-1; 11 nucleotides match TRBD1. The CDR3 consists of 15 residues. Germline-derived CDR1 and CDR2 are MNHEY and SVGAGI. The V segment lost 7 bases and the J segment 5 bases; nucleotides outside the gene matches: 9.

The chain is built from TRBV21-1 and TRBJ2-7; the table's D gene call, TRBD1, was not cross checked with the DNA. TRBV21-1 is given as a pseudogene. CDR3 length equals 15 residues. CDR3 region: CASNLFSTGFYEQYF. As DNA, the CDR3 is TGTGCCAGCAATCTCTTTTCGACAGGGTTCTACGAGCAGTACTTC.